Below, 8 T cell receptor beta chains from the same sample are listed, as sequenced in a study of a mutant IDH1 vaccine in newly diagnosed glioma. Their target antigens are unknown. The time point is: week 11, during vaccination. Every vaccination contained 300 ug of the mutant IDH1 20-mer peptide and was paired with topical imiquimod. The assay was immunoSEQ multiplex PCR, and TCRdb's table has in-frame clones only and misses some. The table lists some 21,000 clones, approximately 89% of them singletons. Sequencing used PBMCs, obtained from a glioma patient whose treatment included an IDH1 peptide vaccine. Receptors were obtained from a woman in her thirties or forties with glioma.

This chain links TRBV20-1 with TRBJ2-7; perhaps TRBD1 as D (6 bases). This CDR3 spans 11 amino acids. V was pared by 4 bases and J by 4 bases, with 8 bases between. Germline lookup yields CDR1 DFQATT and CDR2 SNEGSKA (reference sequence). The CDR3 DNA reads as TGCAGTGCTACAGGGGTTTACGAGCAGTACTTC. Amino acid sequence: CSATGVYEQYF.

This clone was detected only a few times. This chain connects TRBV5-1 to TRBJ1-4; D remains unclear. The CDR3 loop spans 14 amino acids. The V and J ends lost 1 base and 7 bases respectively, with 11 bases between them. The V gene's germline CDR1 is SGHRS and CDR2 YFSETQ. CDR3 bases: TGCGCCAGCAGCTTGACGGGCCCAGGTGAAAAACTGTTTTTT. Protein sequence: CASSLTGPGEKLFF. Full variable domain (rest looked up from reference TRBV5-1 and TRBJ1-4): KAGVTQTPRYLIKTRGQQVTLSCSPISGHRSVSWYQQTPGQGLQFLFEYFSETQRNKGNFPGRFSGRQFSNSRSEMNVSTLELGDSALYLCASSLTGPGEKLFFGSGTQLSVL.

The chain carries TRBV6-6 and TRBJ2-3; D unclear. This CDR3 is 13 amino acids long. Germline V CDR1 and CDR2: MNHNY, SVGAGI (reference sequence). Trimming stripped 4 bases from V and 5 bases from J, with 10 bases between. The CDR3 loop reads CASSLWALDTQYF. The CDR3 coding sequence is TGTGCCAGCAGTTTGTGGGCTCTAGATACGCAGTATTTT.

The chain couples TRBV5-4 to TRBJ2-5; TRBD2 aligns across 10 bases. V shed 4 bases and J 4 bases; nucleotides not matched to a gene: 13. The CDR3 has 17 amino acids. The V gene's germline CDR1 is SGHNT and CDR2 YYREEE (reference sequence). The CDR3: CASSPGSSGGKGETQYF. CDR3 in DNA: TGTGCCAGCAGCCCGGGGTCTAGCGGGGGAAAAGGAGAGACCCAGTACTTC.

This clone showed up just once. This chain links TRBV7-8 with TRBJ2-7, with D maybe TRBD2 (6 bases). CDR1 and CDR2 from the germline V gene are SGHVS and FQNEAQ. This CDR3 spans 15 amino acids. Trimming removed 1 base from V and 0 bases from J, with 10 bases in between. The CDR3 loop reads CASSLGGESSYEQYF. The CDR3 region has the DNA TGTGCCAGCAGCTTAGGCGGGGAAAGCTCCTACGAGCAGTACTTC.

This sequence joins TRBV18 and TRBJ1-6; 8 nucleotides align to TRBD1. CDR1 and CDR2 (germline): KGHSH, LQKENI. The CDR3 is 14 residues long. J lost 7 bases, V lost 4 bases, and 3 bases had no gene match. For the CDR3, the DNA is TGTGCCAGCTCACAGGACAGGGCGAATTCACCCCTCCACTTT. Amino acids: CASSQDRANSPLHF. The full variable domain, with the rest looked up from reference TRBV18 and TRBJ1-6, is NAGVMQNPRHLVRRRGQEARLRCSPMKGHSHVYWYRQLPEEGLKFMVYLQKENIIDESGMPKERFSAEFPKEGPSILRIQQVVRGDSAAYFCASSQDRANSPLHFGNGTRLTVT.

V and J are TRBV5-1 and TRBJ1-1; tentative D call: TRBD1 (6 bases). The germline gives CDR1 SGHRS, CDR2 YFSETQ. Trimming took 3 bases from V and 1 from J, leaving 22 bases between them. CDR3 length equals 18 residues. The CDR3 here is CASSSSGGAILPNTEAFF. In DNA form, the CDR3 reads TGCGCCAGCAGCTCGTCCGGGGGGGCCATTCTTCCGAACACTGAAGCTTTCTTT.

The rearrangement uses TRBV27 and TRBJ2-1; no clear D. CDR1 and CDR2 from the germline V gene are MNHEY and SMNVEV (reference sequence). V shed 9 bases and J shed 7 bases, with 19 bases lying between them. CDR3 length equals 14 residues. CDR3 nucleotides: TGTGCCAGTAAGTTTTTCGCTCTATCAAATGAGCAGTTCTTC. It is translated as CASKFFALSNEQFF.